Below are 9 T cell receptor beta chains sequenced from a single sample in a study of cytomegalovirus exposure and HLA in healthy donors. PCR primers comprised 60 Vbeta and 13 Jbeta primers. The method was immunoSEQ multiplex PCR; TCRdb's version includes in-frame clones alone and lacks a portion of them. The sample records 90,000 to 140,000 clones, around 80% being singletons. Specimen: PBMCs. The receptors were sampled from a man aged 18 to 30 in good health and CMV-seronegative.

A single count supports this clone. The chain uses TRBV6-5 and TRBJ1-1; D not resolved. Germline V CDR1 and CDR2: MNHEY, SVGAGI. V lost 10 bases, J lost 11 bases, and 29 bases lay in between. The CDR3 is 15 amino acids. CDR3 nucleotides: TGTGCCACCAACTTCGGGGAGGGCGCCGTGGGTAGCGCTTTCTTT. It codes for CATNFGEGAVGSAFF.

This clone appeared once. V is TRBV4-2 and J is TRBJ2-1; D gene unclear. V lost 4 bases to trimming and J lost 4 bases, with 20 bases between them. The germline CDR1 and CDR2 sequences are LGHNA and YNFKEQ. The CDR3 spans 17 residues. The CDR3 loop is CASSRAEAASQYNEQFF. DNA for the CDR3: TGTGCCAGCAGCCGAGCCGAGGCAGCGTCCCAATACAATGAGCAGTTCTTC.

The gene calls are TRBV18 and TRBJ1-5, with 10 bases identical to TRBD1. The germline gives CDR1 KGHSH, CDR2 LQKENI. The ends lost 3 bases at V and 4 bases at J; junction bases unmatched: 0. The CDR3 runs to 14 residues. The CDR3 coding sequence is TGTGCCAGCTCACCGGACAGGGGGAATCAGCCCCAGCATTTT. It translates to CASSPDRGNQPQHF.

The rearrangement uses TRBV9 and TRBJ1-1; D is perhaps TRBD1 (6 bases). Germline CDR1 is SGDLS and CDR2 is YYNGEE. V gave up 4 bases and J gave up 4 bases, with 17 bases separating them. The CDR3 spans 15 residues. CDR3 sequence (DNA): TGTGCCAGCAGCCCCTTCGGCAGGGGCGGCACTGAAGCTTTCTTT. It specifies CASSPFGRGGTEAFF.

The CDR3 here is CASSLEDRIRVTGELFF. The CDR3 coding sequence is TGTGCCAGCAGCTTAGAGGACAGGATAAGGGTCACCGGGGAGCTGTTTTTT. The chain is built from TRBV7-9 and TRBJ2-2; TRBD1 matches 7 bases. Per germline, CDR1 SEHNR and CDR2 FQNEAQ (reference sequence). The V gene end was trimmed by 1 base and the J gene end by 4 bases; junction bases not matched to a gene: 9. This CDR3 region has 17 residues.

This sequence joins TRBV7-3 and TRBJ2-2; weak D call: TRBD2 (5 bases). Trimming removed 0 bases at V and 1 base at J, with 9 bases between. Per the germline V gene, CDR1 is SGHTA and CDR2 is FQGTGA. This CDR3 comprises 16 residues. The CDR3 DNA reads TGTGCCAGCAGCTTAACAGTCGGGAAGAACACCGGGGAGCTGTTTTTT. Amino acid sequence: CASSLTVGKNTGELFF.

The chain links TRBV29-1 to TRBJ2-2, with 11 nucleotides matching TRBD1. V was clipped by 7 bases and J by 13 bases; unmatched bases: 5. From germline, CDR1 is SQVTM and CDR2 ANQGSEA. This CDR3 has 11 amino acids. The CDR3 DNA sequence: TGCAGCGCCCGGACAGGGGGCATGCTGTTTTTT. This translates into CSARTGGMLFF.

This chain links TRBV6-5 with TRBJ2-1; 8 positions agree with TRBD2. Looked up from germline, CDR1 is MNHEY and CDR2 is SVGAGI. The CDR3 consists of 15 residues. The trim removed 7 bases at V and 6 bases at J, leaving 11 bases unmatched. The CDR3 nucleotides read TGTGCCAGCAAGAGGGTCGGGAGGGCCTCCAATGAGCAGTTCTTC. It encodes CASKRVGRASNEQFF.

V usage is TRBV28 and J usage is TRBJ1-4; D might be TRBD1 (5 bases). The germline V gene encodes CDR1 MDHEN and CDR2 SYDVKM. Deletions cut 10 bases from V and 8 bases from J, with 11 bases between. The length of the CDR3 is 11 residues. CDR3 sequence: CATFGGEKLFF. In nucleotides, the CDR3 is TGTGCCACCTTTGGGGGGGAAAAACTGTTTTTT.